The entry below describes one T cell receptor beta chain. This entry belongs to a study of blood T cell repertoires in COVID-19. The study drew participants aged about 18 to 95 years from some 23 US areas. Membership in each cohort depended on participant-reported clinical history. The study counted Cohort 3 donors as recovered given two negative PCRs, clearance, or symptom resolution. Some clones are missing from TCRdb's copy, which holds only in-frame ones; the method was immunoSEQ multiplex PCR. Here the sample spans about 380,000 clones, 87% being singletons. Germline lookup yields CDR1 MNHEY and CDR2 SMNVEV (reference sequence). V lost 5 bases to trimming and J lost 3 bases, with 11 bases between them. The CDR3 length is 14 residues.

The sample was PBMCs or T cells enriched from blood (not recorded which). The clonotype was recovered from a man younger than 40 who had recovered from COVID-19. This chain uses TRBV27 with TRBJ1-5; possible D gene TRBD1, 6 bases. The CDR3 coding sequence is TGTGCCAGCAGTCCGACAGGAACCAATCAGCCCCAGCATTTT. Protein sequence: CASSPTGTNQPQHF.